These 5 T cell receptor beta chains share one sample of origin, sequenced in a study of regulatory T cells in long-lasting Graves disease. Time point: newly diagnosed GD, antithyroid drugs for less than 3 months. The TCR library was made from RNA extracted from PBMCs. Sequencing libraries for TCR beta were prepared with iRepertoire HTBI primers and Arm-PCR of CDR3 regions. One entry per CDR3 protein, called by TCRdb with MiXCR from the multiplex PCR reads. The sample gives under 400,000 distinct CDR3 sequences, around 15% of which show up once; roughly 30% is in the top ten. These data also featured in a second study, about T cells in Graves' hyperthyroidism and ophthalmopathy.

Material: peripheral blood mononuclear cells (PBMCs), obtained at new diagnosis, from a patient treated with antithyroid drugs. The receptor source for this set is a middle-aged man with Graves disease.

In its sample, this clonotype was seen a few times. A much larger clonotype is one base distant, so this may be a read error. This chain connects TRBV4-2 to TRBJ2-3; the D gene is possibly TRBD2 (6 bases). Germline values: CDR1 LGHNA, CDR2 YNFKEQ. The V end lost 2 bases, the J end lost 0 bases, and 15 bases lay between the germline ends. The CDR3 has 17 residues. CDR3 region: CASSQTRLVGSTDTQYF. CDR3 DNA sequence: TGTGCCAGCAGCCAAACTCGACTAGTGGGAAGCACAGATACGCAGTATTTT.

The table lists this clonotype with many counts. The chain joins TRBV28 to TRBJ2-5; D is unclear. Germline CDR1 MDHEN, CDR2 SYDVKM. There are 17 residues in the CDR3. V was clipped by 5 bases and J by 4 bases, with 23 bases between them. The CDR3, as DNA: TGTGCCAGCAGTCCCTTGGGCCTCACCTTAGAACTAGAGACCCAGTACTTC. This translates into CASSPLGLTLELETQYF.

This clonotype has more than one count but fewer than ten. The chain recombines TRBV5-1 with TRBJ2-1, with 11 bases identical to TRBD1. CDR1 SGHRS and CDR2 YFSETQ come from the germline V gene. The CDR3 runs to 17 residues. The J segment lost 7 bases and the V segment lost 4 bases, leaving 13 bases of the junction unmatched. The CDR3 sequence: CASSRSLWTGGLNEQFF. In DNA, the CDR3 is TGCGCCAGCAGCAGATCTCTTTGGACAGGGGGCCTGAATGAGCAGTTCTTC.

The chain is built from TRBV28 and TRBJ2-7; 10 bases match TRBD1. Trimming took 6 bases from V and 2 from J; bases not matched to a gene: 7. This CDR3 spans 15 amino acids. The germline gives CDR1 MDHEN, CDR2 SYDVKM. CDR3 sequence: CASRGPGQGAYEQYF. The CDR3 bases are TGTGCCAGCAGGGGACCCGGACAGGGGGCCTACGAGCAGTACTTC.

This clonotype was observed at least ten times. V and J are TRBV20-1 and TRBJ2-7; D gene unclear. The CDR3 is 14 amino acids. The germline CDR1 and CDR2 sequences are DFQATT and SNEGSKA (reference sequence). V was clipped by 0 bases and J by 3 bases, with 12 bases between them. CDR3 in DNA: TGCAGTGCTAGAGATCCATGGCAGAACTACGAGCAGTACTTC. Its translation: CSARDPWQNYEQYF.